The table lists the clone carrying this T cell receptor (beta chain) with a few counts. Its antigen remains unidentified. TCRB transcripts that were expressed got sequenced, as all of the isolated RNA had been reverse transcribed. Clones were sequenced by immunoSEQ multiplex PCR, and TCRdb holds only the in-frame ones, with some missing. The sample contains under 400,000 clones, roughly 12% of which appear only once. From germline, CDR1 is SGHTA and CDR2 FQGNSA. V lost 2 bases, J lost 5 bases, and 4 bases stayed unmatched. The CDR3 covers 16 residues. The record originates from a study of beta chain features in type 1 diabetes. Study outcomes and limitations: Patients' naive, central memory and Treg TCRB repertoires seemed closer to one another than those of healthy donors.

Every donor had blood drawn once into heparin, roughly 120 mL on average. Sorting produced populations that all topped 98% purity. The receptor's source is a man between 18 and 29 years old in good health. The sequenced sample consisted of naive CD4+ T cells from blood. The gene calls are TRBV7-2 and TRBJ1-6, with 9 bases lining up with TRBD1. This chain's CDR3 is CASSLSGTGNNSPLHF. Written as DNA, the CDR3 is TGTGCCAGCAGCTTATCTGGGACAGGGAATAATTCACCCCTCCACTTT.